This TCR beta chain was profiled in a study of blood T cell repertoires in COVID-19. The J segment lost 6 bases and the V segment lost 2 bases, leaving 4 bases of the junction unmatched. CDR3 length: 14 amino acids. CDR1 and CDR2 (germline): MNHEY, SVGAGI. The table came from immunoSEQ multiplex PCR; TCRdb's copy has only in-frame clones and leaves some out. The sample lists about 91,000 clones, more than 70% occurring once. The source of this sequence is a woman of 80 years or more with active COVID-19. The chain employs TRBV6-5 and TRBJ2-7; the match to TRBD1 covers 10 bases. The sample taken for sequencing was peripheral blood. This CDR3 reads CASSYGWDRGEQYF. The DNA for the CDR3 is TGTGCCAGCAGTTACGGGTGGGACAGGGGCGAGCAGTACTTC.